The clone carrying this T cell receptor beta chain was observed a handful of times. The antigen is unknown. This sample was taken from a study of blood T cells in healthy people across ages. A second PCR, run for about 6 to 11 cycles, used a sample-barcoded 5' primer plus a J-beta primer mix. TCRdb itself ran the 5' RACE reads through MiXCR, one entry per CDR3 protein. Among around 1,000,000 distinct CDR3 sequences listed, 35% to 40% were seen once. V was clipped by 4 bases and J by 5 bases, with 11 bases between them. This CDR3 has 12 residues. Germline V gene data show CDR1 as SQVTM and CDR2 as ANQGSEA. Study results and caveats: It was not possible, with unsorted PBMCs, to conclusively compare naive and antigen-experienced cells.

The clonotype originates from a man between 18 and 35 years old in good health. The chain employs TRBV29-1 and TRBJ2-5, with D possibly matching TRBD1 (5 bases). The sequenced sample consisted of blood. Here the CDR3 reads CSVVGVGETQYF. The CDR3 DNA reads TGCAGCGTTGTAGGGGTGGGGGAGACCCAGTACTTC.